This T cell receptor beta chain was sequenced for a study of shared clonotypes between healthy human individuals. Study-wide context: Donors were two women and a few men aged 18 to 49.

The V and J ends lost 0 bases and 5 bases, in that order; junction bases with no gene match: 14. Germline V gene sequence: CDR1 SGHRS, CDR2 YFSETQ. CDR3 length equals 17 residues. PCR replicates performed on unsorted PBMC used roughly 300 ng DNA, approximately 30,000 T cell genomes. Authors' analysis steps: ImmunoSEQ gave junction-only sequences without quality scores, so filtering differed. Sequencing was performed with immunoSEQ multiplex PCR; in TCRdb, only in-frame clones are kept and a portion is missing. For V, J and clone size, that table is used; D and trimming come from the DNA. The repertoire holds hundreds of thousands of clones, around 78% seen once, with 12% in the top ten.

Sequenced input: PBMCs. This chain uses TRBV5-1 with TRBJ2-7, with 7 bases lining up with TRBD2. The source of this sequence is a woman aged 40 to 50 in good health. Some clones in this sample may be carry-over from other donors' samples. The CDR3 protein is CASSLALAVPPVNEQYF. In DNA, the CDR3 is TGCGCCAGCAGCTTGGCTCTAGCGGTTCCCCCCGTAAACGAGCAGTACTTC. Full variable domain (outside the CDR3, taken from reference TRBV5-1 and TRBJ2-7): KAGVTQTPRYLIKTRGQQVTLSCSPISGHRSVSWYQQTPGQGLQFLFEYFSETQRNKGNFPGRFSGRQFSNSRSEMNVSTLELGDSALYLCASSLALAVPPVNEQYFGPGTRLTVT.